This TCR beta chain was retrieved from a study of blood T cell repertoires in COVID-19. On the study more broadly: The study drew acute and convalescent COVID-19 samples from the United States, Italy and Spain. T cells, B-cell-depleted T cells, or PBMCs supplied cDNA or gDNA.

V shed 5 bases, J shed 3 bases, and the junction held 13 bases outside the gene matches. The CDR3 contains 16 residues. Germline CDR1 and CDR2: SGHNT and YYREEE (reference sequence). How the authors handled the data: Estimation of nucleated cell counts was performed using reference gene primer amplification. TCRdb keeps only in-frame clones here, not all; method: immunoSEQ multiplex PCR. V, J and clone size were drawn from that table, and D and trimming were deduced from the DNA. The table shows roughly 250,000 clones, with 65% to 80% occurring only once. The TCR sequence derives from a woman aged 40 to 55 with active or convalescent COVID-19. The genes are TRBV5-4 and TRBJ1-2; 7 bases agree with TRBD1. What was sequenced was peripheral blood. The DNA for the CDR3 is TGTGCCAGCAGTATCCAGACAGGGAGCCCCTACTATGGCTACACCTTC. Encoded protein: CASSIQTGSPYYGYTF.